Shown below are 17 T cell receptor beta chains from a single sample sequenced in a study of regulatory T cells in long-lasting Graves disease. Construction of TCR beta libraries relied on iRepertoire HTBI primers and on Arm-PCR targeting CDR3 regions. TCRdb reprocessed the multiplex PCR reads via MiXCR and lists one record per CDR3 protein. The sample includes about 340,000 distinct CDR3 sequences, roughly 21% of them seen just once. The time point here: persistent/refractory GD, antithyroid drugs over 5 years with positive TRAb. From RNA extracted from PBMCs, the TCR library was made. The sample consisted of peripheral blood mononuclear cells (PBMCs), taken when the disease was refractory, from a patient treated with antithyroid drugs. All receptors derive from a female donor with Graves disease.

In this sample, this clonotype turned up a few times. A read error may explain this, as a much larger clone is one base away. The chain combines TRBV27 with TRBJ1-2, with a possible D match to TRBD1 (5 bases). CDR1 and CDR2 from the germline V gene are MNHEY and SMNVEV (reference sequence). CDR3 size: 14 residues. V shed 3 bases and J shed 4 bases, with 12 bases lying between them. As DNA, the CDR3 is TGTGCCAGCAGTTTGGGGGTACTCCCCTATGGCTACACCTTC. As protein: CASSLGVLPYGYTF.

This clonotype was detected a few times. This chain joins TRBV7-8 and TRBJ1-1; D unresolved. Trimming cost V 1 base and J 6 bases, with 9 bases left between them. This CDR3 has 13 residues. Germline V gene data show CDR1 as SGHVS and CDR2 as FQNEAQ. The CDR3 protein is CASSLDRVAEAFF. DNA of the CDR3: TGTGCCAGCAGCTTAGATCGAGTTGCTGAAGCTTTCTTT. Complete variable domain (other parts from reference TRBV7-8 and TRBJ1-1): GAGVSQSPRYKVAKRGQDVALRCDPISGHVSLFWYQQALGQGPEFLTYFQNEAQLDKSGLPSDRFFAERPEGSVSTLKIQRTQQEDSAVYLCASSLDRVAEAFFGQGTRLTVV.

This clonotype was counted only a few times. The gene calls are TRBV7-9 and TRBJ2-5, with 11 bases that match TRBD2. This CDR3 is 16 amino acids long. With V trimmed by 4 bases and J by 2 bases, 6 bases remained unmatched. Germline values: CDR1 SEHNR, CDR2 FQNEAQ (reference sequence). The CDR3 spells CASSSRLAGLQETQYF. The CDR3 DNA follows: TGTGCCAGCAGCTCTCGACTAGCGGGGTTGCAAGAGACCCAGTACTTC. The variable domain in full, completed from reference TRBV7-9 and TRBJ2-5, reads DTGVSQNPRHKITKRGQNVTFRCDPISEHNRLYWYRQTLGQGPEFLTYFQNEAQLEKSRLLSDRFSAERPKGSFSTLEIQRTEQGDSAMYLCASSSRLAGLQETQYFGPGTRLLVL.

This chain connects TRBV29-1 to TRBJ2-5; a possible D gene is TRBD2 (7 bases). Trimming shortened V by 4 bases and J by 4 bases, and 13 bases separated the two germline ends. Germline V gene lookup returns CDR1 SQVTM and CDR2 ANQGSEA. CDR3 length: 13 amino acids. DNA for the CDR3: TGCAGCGTTGGGGGGGGCAGGGGAGAGACCCAGTACTTC. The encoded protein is CSVGGGRGETQYF.

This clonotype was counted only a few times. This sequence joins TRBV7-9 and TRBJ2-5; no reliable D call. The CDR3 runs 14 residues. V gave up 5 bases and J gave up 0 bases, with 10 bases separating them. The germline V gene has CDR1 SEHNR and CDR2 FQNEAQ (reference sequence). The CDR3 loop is CASSPSQYQETQYF. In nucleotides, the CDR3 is TGTGCCAGCAGCCCATCCCAGTACCAAGAGACCCAGTACTTC.

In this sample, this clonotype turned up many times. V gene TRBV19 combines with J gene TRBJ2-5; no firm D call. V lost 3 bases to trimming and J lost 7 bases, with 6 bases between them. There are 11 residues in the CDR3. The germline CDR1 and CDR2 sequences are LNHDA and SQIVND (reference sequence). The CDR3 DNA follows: TGTGCCAGTAGTATGACGGGGACCCAGTACTTC. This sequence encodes CASSMTGTQYF.

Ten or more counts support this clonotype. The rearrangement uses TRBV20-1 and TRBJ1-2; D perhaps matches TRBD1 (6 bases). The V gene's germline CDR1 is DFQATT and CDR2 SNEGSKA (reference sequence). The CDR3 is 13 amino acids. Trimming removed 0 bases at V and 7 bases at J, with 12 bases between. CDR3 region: CSARDQGGGGYTF. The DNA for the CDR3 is TGCAGTGCTAGAGACCAAGGGGGTGGTGGCTACACCTTC.

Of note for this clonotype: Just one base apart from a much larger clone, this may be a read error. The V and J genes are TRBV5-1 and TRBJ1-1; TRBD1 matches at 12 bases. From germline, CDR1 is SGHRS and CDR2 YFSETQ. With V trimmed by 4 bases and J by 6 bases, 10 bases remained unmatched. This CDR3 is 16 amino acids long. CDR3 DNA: TGCGCCAGCAGCAGGCCGGGACAGGGGGCGGGATCTGAAGCTTTCTTT. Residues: CASSRPGQGAGSEAFF.

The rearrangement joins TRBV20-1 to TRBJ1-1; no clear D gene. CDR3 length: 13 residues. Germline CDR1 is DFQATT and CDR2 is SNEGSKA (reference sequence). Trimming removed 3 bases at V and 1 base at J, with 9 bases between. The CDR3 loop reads CSASWQPNTEAFF. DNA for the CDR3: TGCAGTGCTAGCTGGCAGCCGAACACTGAAGCTTTCTTT.

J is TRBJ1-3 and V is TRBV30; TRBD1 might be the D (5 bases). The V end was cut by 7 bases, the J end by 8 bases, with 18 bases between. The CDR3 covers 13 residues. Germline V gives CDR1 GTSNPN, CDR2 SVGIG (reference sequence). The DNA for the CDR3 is TGTGCCTCAACCCTGGGACGGGGAGACACCATATATTTT. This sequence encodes CASTLGRGDTIYF.

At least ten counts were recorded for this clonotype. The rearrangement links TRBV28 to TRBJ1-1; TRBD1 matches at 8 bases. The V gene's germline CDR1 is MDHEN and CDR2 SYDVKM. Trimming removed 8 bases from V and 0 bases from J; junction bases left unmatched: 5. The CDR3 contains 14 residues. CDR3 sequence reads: CASGLTGVNTEAFF. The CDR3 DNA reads TGTGCCAGCGGATTGACAGGGGTGAACACTGAAGCTTTCTTT.

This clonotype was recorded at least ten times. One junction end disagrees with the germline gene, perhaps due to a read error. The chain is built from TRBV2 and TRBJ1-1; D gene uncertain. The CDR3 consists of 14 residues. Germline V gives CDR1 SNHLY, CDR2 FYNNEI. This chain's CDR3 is CASSNRDLGISHLF. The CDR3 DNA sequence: TGTGCCAGCAGTAATCGGGATCTAGGAATATCACATCTCTTT.

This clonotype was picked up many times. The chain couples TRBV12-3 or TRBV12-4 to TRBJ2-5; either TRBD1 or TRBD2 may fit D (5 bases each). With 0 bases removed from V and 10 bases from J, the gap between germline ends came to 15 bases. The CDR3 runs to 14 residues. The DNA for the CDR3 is TGTGCCAGCAGTTTAGCAGGGCCCAGGGCGGGCCAGTACTTC. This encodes CASSLAGPRAGQYF.

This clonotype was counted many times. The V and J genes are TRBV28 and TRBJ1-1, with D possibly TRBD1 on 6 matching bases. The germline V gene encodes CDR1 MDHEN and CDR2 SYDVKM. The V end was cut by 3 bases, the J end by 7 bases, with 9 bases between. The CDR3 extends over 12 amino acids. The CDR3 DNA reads TGTGCCAGCAGTTTTCTAGGGGGTGAAGCTTTCTTT. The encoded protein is CASSFLGGEAFF.

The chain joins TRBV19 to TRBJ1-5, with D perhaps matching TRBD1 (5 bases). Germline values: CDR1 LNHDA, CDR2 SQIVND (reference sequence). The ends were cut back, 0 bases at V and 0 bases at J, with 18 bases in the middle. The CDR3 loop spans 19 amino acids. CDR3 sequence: CASSIDRTRWSDSNQPQHF. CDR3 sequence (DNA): TGTGCCAGTAGTATAGATCGGACACGTTGGAGCGATAGCAATCAGCCCCAGCATTTT.

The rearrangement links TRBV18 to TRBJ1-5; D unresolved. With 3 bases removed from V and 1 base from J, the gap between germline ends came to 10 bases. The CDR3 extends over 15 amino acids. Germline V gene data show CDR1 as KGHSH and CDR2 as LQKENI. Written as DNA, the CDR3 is TGTGCCAGCTCACCGCGGGTGTCAAGCAATCAGCCCCAGCATTTT. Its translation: CASSPRVSSNQPQHF.

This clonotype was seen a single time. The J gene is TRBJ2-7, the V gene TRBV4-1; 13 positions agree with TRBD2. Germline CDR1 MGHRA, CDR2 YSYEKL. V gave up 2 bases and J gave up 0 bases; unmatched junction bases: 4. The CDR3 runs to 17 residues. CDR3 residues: CASSQPRTSGSSYEQYF. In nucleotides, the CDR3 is TGCGCCAGCAGCCAACCCCGGACTAGCGGGAGCTCCTACGAGCAGTACTTC.